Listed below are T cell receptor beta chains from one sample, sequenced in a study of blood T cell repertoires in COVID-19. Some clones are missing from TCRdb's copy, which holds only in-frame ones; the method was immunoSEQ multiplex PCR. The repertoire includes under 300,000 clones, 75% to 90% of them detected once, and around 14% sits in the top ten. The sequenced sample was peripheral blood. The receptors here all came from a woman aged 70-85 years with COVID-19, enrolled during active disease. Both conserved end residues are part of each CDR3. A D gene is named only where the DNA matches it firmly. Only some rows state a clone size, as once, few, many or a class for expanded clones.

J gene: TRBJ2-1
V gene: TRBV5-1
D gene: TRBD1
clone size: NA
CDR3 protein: CASSEGQVSYNEQFF
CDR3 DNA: TGCGCCAGCAGCGAGGGACAGGTGTCCTACAATGAGCAGTTCTTC

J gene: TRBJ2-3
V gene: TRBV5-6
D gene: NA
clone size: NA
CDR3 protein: CASSPPGQGSWYF
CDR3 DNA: TGTGCCAGCAGCCCCCCAGGGCAAGGTAGTTGGTATTTT

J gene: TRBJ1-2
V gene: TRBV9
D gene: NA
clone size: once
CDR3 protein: CASSVAAGPNYGYTF
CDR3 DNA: TGTGCCAGCAGCGTAGCGGCAGGGCCGAACTATGGCTACACCTTC

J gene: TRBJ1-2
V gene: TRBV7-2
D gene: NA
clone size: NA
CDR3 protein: CASTWATSNYGYTF
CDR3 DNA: TGTGCCAGCACCTGGGCAACCTCTAACTATGGCTACACCTTC

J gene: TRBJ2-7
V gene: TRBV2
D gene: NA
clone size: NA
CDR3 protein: CASGQGLYF
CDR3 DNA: TGTGCCAGCGGGCAGGGCCTGTACTTC

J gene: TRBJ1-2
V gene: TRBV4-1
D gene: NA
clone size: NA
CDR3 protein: CASSHPGGSGTF
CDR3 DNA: TGCGCCAGCAGCCATCCCGGTGGGTCGGGCACCTTC

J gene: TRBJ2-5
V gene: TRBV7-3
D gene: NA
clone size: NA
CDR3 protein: CASSLGGGLETQYF
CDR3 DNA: TGTGCCAGCAGCTTGGGAGGGGGGCTTGAGACCCAGTACTTC

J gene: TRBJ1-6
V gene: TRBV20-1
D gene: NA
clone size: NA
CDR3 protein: CSARDRGLFHF
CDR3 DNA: TGCAGTGCTAGAGATCGGGGACTATTCCACTTT

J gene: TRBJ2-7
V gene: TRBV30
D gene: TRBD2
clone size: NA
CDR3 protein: CAWSVRAGGEQYF
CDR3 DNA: TGTGCCTGGAGTGTCAGGGCGGGGGGCGAGCAGTACTTC

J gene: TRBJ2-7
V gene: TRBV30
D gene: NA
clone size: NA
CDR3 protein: CAWSNGVNEQYF
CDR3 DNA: TGTGCCTGGAGTAACGGGGTTAACGAGCAGTACTTC

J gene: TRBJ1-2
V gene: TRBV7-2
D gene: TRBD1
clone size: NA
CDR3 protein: CASSWGTGRGYTF
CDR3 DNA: TGTGCCAGCAGCTGGGGGACAGGGAGAGGCTACACCTTC

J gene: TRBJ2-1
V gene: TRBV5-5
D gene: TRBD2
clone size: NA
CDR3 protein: CASSLGPSGGSEQFF
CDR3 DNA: TGTGCCAGCAGCTTGGGCCCCAGCGGGGGGTCGGAGCAGTTCTTC

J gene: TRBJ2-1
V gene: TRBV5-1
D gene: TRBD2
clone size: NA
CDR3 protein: CASSQAGTSVHEQFF
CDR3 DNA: TGCGCCAGCAGCCAGGCCGGGACTAGCGTCCATGAGCAGTTCTTC

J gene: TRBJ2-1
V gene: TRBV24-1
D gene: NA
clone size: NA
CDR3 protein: CATSDSGTFSYNEQFF
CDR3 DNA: TGTGCCACCAGTGATTCCGGGACTTTCTCCTACAATGAGCAGTTCTTC

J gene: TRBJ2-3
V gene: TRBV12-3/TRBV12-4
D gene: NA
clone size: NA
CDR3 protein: CASTWGGAGTQYF
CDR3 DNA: TGTGCCAGCACGTGGGGCGGTGCCGGTACGCAGTATTTT

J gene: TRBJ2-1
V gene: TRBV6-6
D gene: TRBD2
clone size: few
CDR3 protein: CASSSQAGGKYNEQFF
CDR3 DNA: TGTGCCAGCAGCTCACAAGCGGGGGGTAAATACAATGAGCAGTTCTTC

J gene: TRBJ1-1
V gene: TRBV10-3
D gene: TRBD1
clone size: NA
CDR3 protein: CAISESGGLLQGGTEAFF
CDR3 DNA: TGTGCCATCAGTGAGTCCGGAGGTCTCTTACAGGGGGGCACTGAAGCTTTCTTT

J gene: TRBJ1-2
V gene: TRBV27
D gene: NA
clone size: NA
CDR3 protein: CASSLRSEFNYGYTF
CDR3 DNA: TGTGCCAGCAGTTTGAGGTCGGAGTTTAACTATGGCTACACCTTC

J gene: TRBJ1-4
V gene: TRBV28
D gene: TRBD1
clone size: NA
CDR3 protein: CASTSDGQGRQKLFF
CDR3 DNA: TGTGCCAGCACTTCCGATGGACAGGGGAGACAGAAACTGTTTTTT

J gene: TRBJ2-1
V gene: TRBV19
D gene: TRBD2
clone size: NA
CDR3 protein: CASRGGNEQFF
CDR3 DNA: TGTGCCAGTAGGGGGGGGAATGAGCAGTTCTTC

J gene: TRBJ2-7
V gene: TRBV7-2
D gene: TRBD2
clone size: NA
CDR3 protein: CASSLAARGGVIPREQYF
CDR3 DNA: TGTGCCAGCAGCTTAGCTGCGCGGGGGGGCGTAATCCCTCGCGAGCAGTACTTC

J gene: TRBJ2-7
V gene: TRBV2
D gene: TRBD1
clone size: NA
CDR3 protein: CASSPGRGNYEQYF
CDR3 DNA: TGTGCCAGCAGTCCCGGCAGGGGGAATTACGAGCAGTACTTC